The rows below give T cell receptor beta chains drawn from one sample of a study of T-cell memory formation after mild COVID-19. TCRdb reprocessed the 5' RACE reads with MiXCR, giving one entry per CDR3 protein. The table records 140,000 to 150,000 distinct CDR3 sequences, roughly 24% of them present only once. The sequencing input was PBMCs or a T cell subset sorted from them (not recorded which). Source of these receptors: an adult woman who had mild COVID-19 (a few samples of this study predate the infection). Cell type and time point are not known. Both conserved end residues are part of each CDR3. D genes are given only for firm matches. Clone size is shown for a subset of rows, as once, few, many or a class of expanded clone.

TRBJ2-5	few	TRBV7-8	-	CASLPQGTPVLETQYF	TGTGCCAGTCTACCTCAGGGGACACCCGTTCTCGAGACCCAGTACTTC
TRBJ1-2	-	TRBV19	-	CASSMRSATFSDYGYTF	TGTGCCAGTAGTATGAGGTCGGCCACGTTCTCGGACTATGGCTACACCTTC
TRBJ1-6	few	TRBV5-1	TRBD1	CASSWAGTGVVGNSPLHF	TGCGCCAGCAGCTGGGCCGGGACAGGGGTTGTAGGTAATTCACCCCTCCACTTT
TRBJ1-6	-	TRBV2	TRBD1	CASSDGQGEISPLHF	TGTGCCAGCAGTGACGGACAGGGGGAAATTTCACCCCTCCACTTT
TRBJ1-1	few	TRBV6-5	-	CASSFTQVNTEAFF	TGTGCCAGCAGTTTTACACAGGTAAACACTGAAGCTTTCTTT
TRBJ1-2	few	TRBV9	-	CASRQPLGYGYTF	TGTGCCAGCAGGCAGCCTCTGGGCTATGGCTACACCTTC
TRBJ2-5	few	TRBV6-5	-	CASTTGALETQYF	TGTGCCAGCACCACGGGTGCCCTAGAGACCCAGTACTTC
TRBJ2-5	few	TRBV20-1	TRBD2	CSAQRGIGAIRETQYF	TGCAGTGCCCAGCGGGGGATTGGGGCTATCAGAGAGACCCAGTACTTC
TRBJ2-3	medium-sized	TRBV7-3	TRBD2	CASSTTSGGTTDTQYF	TGTGCCAGCAGCACCACTAGCGGGGGGACCACAGATACGCAGTATTTT
TRBJ1-1	-	TRBV30	-	CAWSKTEAFF	TGTGCCTGGAGTAAAACTGAAGCTTTCTTT
TRBJ2-3	few	TRBV13	TRBD1	CASSSRLDRGTDTQYF	TGTGCCAGCAGCTCCCGGCTGGACAGGGGCACAGATACGCAGTATTTT
TRBJ1-1	-	TRBV7-9	-	CASSLAPGRGMNTEAFF	TGTGCCAGCAGCTTAGCCCCAGGACGCGGGATGAACACTGAAGCTTTCTTT
TRBJ1-1	few	TRBV7-9	-	CASSLGDRLAFF	TGTGCCAGCAGCTTAGGGGACCGGTTGGCTTTCTTT
TRBJ1-2	-	TRBV29-1	-	CSVYLGLPYGYTF	TGCAGCGTGTACTTGGGACTTCCCTATGGCTACACCTTC
TRBJ1-1	-	TRBV6-5	-	CASSYGHEAFF	TGTGCCAGCAGTTACGGACATGAAGCTTTCTTT
TRBJ2-5	few	TRBV20-1	-	CSARDGSAEETQYF	TGCAGTGCTAGAGATGGGTCAGCGGAAGAGACCCAGTACTTC
TRBJ2-5	-	TRBV12-3/TRBV12-4	-	CASSPPTRETQYF	TGTGCCAGCAGTCCCCCCACAAGAGAGACCCAGTACTTC
TRBJ1-1	many	TRBV7-9	-	CASSPGLGNTEAFF	TGTGCCAGCAGCCCAGGGTTAGGAAACACTGAAGCTTTCTTT
TRBJ1-1	-	TRBV24-1	TRBD1	CATRDTGAEAFF	TGTGCCACCAGAGATACAGGGGCTGAAGCTTTCTTT
TRBJ1-1	few	TRBV6-6	TRBD1	CASSFLGQGAEAFF	TGTGCCAGCAGTTTCCTGGGACAGGGGGCCGAAGCTTTCTTT
TRBJ1-3	-	TRBV10-3	-	CAISVGDTIYF	TGTGCCATCAGTGTGGGGGACACCATATATTTT
TRBJ2-5	few	TRBV4-1	-	CASSLDRDGRETQYF	TGCGCCAGCAGCTTAGACAGGGACGGGAGGGAGACCCAGTACTTC
TRBJ2-2	many	TRBV27	-	CASSLQGTGELFF	TGTGCCAGCAGCCTACAGGGTACCGGGGAGCTGTTTTTT
TRBJ2-1	-	TRBV4-3	-	CASSQDRFGRQTNEQFF	TGCGCCAGCAGCCAAGATCGTTTTGGGAGACAGACCAATGAGCAGTTCTTC
TRBJ2-1	-	TRBV29-1	TRBD2	CSAPGAGDYNEQFF	TGCAGCGCCCCTGGGGCGGGGGACTACAATGAGCAGTTCTTC
TRBJ1-2	-	TRBV25-1	-	CASSESPGGYTF	TGTGCCAGCAGTGAATCCCCGGGGGGCTACACCTTC
TRBJ1-2	-	TRBV7-6	-	CASSFGTEGDGYTF	TGTGCCAGCAGCTTTGGGACGGAGGGGGATGGCTACACCTTC
TRBJ2-5	many	TRBV2	-	CASLVSNMETQYF	TGTGCCAGCTTAGTGAGTAACATGGAGACCCAGTACTTC
TRBJ1-1	few	TRBV4-1	-	CASSHLAGVNTEAFF	TGCGCCAGCAGCCACCTCGCGGGGGTGAACACTGAAGCTTTCTTT
TRBJ2-3	few	TRBV3-1	TRBD2	CASSPRLAGTDTQYF	TGTGCCAGCAGCCCCCGACTAGCGGGCACAGATACGCAGTATTTT
TRBJ2-1	-	TRBV7-2	-	CASSPFLYVYNEQFF	TGTGCCAGCAGCCCTTTCTTGTACGTTTACAATGAGCAGTTCTTC
TRBJ2-1	few	TRBV7-3	TRBD2	CASSSGLAGGEQFF	TGTGCCAGCAGCTCAGGACTAGCGGGAGGTGAGCAGTTCTTC
TRBJ2-4	few	TRBV7-9	TRBD2	CASSSGTSGVDIQYF	TGTGCCAGCAGCTCCGGGACTAGCGGGGTTGACATTCAGTACTTC
TRBJ1-4	few	TRBV5-6	TRBD1	CASSPGTGFNEKLFF	TGTGCCAGCAGCCCCGGGACAGGTTTTAATGAAAAACTGTTTTTT
TRBJ2-7	few	TRBV6-2/TRBV6-3	-	CASSYVGPEQYF	TGTGCCAGCAGTTACGTGGGACCCGAGCAGTACTTC
TRBJ2-7	few	TRBV6-5	TRBD1	CASSPGQGYYEQYF	TGTGCCAGCAGTCCGGGACAGGGCTACTACGAGCAGTACTTC
TRBJ2-3	-	TRBV13	TRBD2	CASSSKLAGGPPDTQYF	TGTGCCAGCAGCTCCAAACTAGCGGGAGGGCCCCCAGATACGCAGTATTTT
TRBJ2-6	-	TRBV14	-	CASSSWPVGAGANVLTF	TGTGCCAGCAGCTCTTGGCCCGTGGGCGCTGGGGCCAACGTCCTGACTTTC